Listed here is a single TCR beta chain. No antigen is known for it. Base-call qualities are not available, and no considerably larger clone is one nucleotide away. The treatment or condition label here, explained by the study, means: live attenuated yellow fever vaccine strain. Two biological replicates of bulk PBMCs were collected at each blood-draw timepoint. PBMCs were isolated from peripheral blood using a standard Ficoll-Paque protocol. TriZol was used to extract RNA from bulk PBMCs, from CD4 and CD8 fractions, and from dextramer-positive and dextramer-negative fractions. The sample comes from a study of T cells after yellow fever vaccination (dated 2019 in TCRdb). Looking at the study overall: The SMART-Seq v4 Ultra Low Input RNA kit was used to prepare libraries from fractions with low cell numbers. To track T-cell clones before and after primary and booster YFV17D yellow fever vaccination, bulk TCR alpha and beta repertoires were sequenced longitudinally. Two healthy male donors, one aged 18 to 29 and one aged 30 to 40 years, made up the cohort. Bulk PBMC replicates and cell subsets were isolated from blood drawn at multiple timepoints before and after both primary and secondary immunization.

From the germline V gene, CDR1 is SGHVS and CDR2 is FNYEAQ. The germline ends are 13 bases apart after V is trimmed by 5 bases and J by 6 bases. From cysteine to phenylalanine, the CDR3 is 14 amino acids long. Of the read, only the CDR3 DNA is kept; its 42 bases are in frame from base 1. General findings and caveats noted by the study authors: Because the study included only two donors, the extent to which the findings can be generalized is limited. A small fraction of clonotypes appeared in both the CD4 and CD8 compartments, likely as a result of convergent recombination. Computational filtering was required because FACS-sorted repertoires could contain abundant contaminating clonotypes from the bulk population. Most clones expanded after primary vaccination (96% of CD4 and approximately 86% of CD8) were re-detected after the booster, suggesting that broad memory maintenance occurred. Compared with the primary T-cell response, the secondary T-cell response was faster but weaker, reaching its peak on day 5 rather than on day 15.

TCR cDNA was synthesized by 5'RACE template switching, through which a universal primer site and unique molecular identifiers were introduced. cDNA synthesis was primed from both the TCR alpha and TCR beta constant segments. Library amplification involved two PCR steps, and the second step added sample barcodes and sequencing adapters. Sequencing of libraries was done on Illumina HiSeq 2500 (2x100 bp) or NovaSeq (2x150 bp). The authors' analysis ran thus. Demultiplexing of reads and collapsing into UMI consensus sequences were performed with MIGEC, and V(D)J alignment was carried out with MiXCR. Using edgeR on replicate PBMC samples, clonotypes were called vaccine-responding if FDR was below 0.01 and the log2 fold change was above 5 up to day 15. Each bulk clonotype received a CD4 or CD8 identity based on whether the sequenced CD4 or CD8 repertoire contained that clonotype at higher abundance. The raw public reads went through TCRdb reprocessing: fastp at Q25, MiXCR clone calling, in-frame beta chains kept. Every CDR3 protein is listed once, alongside the most common genes and DNA of its rows. The V and J calls follow TCRdb's processing rather than the paper's. In this sample the table shows about 580,000 distinct CDR3 sequences, about a sixth of which occur a single time. The biggest ten clones account for roughly 17% of the sample.

Sequences were derived from PBMCs, sampled 5 to 6 days after the first yellow fever vaccination. The sequence links TRBV7-6 to TRBJ2-2; the D gene is tentatively TRBD1 or TRBD2, each matching 5 bases. The origin of this receptor is a man younger than 35 who received the YFV17D yellow fever vaccine. CDR3 sequence: CASSDRGASGELFF. The DNA sequence is given as TGTGCCAGCAGCGACAGAGGGGCGTCCGGGGAGCTGTTTTTT.